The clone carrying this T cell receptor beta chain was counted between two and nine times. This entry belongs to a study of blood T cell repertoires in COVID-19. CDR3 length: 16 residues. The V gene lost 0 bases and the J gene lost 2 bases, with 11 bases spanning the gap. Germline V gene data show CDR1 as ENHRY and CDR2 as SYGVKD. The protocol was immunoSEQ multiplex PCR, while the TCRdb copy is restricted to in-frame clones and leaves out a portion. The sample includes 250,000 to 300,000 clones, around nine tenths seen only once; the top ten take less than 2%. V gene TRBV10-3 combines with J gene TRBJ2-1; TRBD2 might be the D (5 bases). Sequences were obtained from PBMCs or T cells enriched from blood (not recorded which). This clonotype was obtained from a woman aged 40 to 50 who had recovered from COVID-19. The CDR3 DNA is TGTGCCATCAGTGAGTCGTGGGAGTCAACCTACAATGAGCAGTTCTTC. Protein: CAISESWESTYNEQFF.